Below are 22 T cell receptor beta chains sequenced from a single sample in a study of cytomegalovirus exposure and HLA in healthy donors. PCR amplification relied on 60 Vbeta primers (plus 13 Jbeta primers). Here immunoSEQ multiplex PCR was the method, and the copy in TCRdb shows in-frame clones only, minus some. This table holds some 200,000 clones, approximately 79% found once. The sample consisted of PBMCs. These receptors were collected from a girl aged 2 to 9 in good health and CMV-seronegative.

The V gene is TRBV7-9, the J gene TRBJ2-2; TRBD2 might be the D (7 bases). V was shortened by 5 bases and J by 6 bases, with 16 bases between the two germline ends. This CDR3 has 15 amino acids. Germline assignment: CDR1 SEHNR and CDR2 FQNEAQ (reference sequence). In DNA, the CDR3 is TGTGCCAGCAGCCCCGAGGGGGAGGGCCCCGGGGAGCTGTTTTTT. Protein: CASSPEGEGPGELFF. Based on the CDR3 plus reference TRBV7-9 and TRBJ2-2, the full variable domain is DTGVSQNPRHKITKRGQNVTFRCDPISEHNRLYWYRQTLGQGPEFLTYFQNEAQLEKSRLLSDRFSAERPKGSFSTLEIQRTEQGDSAMYLCASSPEGEGPGELFFGEGSRLTVL.

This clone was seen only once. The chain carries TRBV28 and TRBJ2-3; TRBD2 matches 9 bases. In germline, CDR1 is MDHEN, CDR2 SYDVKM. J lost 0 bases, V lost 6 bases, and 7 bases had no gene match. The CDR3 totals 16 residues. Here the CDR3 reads CASSSTSGPSTDTQYF. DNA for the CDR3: TGTGCCAGCAGCTCGACTAGCGGCCCTAGCACAGATACGCAGTATTTT.

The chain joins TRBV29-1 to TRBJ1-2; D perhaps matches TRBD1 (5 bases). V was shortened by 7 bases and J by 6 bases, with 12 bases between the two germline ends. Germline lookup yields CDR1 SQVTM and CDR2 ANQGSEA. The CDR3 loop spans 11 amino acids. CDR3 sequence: CSGRGGDGYTF. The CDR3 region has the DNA TGCAGCGGGAGGGGAGGGGATGGCTACACCTTC.

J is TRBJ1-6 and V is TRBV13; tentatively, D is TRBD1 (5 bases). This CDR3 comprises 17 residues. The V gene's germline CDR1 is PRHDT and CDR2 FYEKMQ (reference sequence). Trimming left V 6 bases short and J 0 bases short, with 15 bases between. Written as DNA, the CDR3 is TGTGCCAGCAGAAGGACCGGGGGACGCTCCTATAATTCACCCCTCCACTTT. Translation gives CASRRTGGRSYNSPLHF. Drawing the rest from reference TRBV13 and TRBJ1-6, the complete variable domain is AAGVIQSPRHLIKEKRETATLKCYPIPRHDTVYWYQQGPGQDPQFLISFYEKMQSDKGSIPDRFSAQQFSDYHSELNMSSLELGDSALYFCASRRTGGRSYNSPLHFGNGTRLTVT.

The CDR3, as DNA: TGTGCCAGCAGCACTGGGACTAGCGGGAAGTCAGATACGCAGTATTTT. Protein product: CASSTGTSGKSDTQYF. This sequence joins TRBV13 and TRBJ2-3; 13 bases are shared with TRBD2. From germline, CDR1 is PRHDT and CDR2 FYEKMQ (reference sequence). Trimming took 5 bases from V and 4 from J; bases not matched to a gene: 6. The CDR3 length is 16 residues.

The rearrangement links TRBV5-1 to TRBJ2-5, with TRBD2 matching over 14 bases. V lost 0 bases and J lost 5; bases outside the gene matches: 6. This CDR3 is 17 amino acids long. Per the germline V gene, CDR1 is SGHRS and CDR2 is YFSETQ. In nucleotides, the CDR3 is TGCGCCAGCAGCTTGGAGGGACTAGCGGGGGTTTTGGAGACCCAGTACTTC. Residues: CASSLEGLAGVLETQYF.

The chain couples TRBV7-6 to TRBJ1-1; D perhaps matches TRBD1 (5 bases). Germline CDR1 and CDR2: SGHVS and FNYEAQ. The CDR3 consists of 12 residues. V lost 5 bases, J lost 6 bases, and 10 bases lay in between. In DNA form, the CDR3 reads TGTGCCAGCAGCCCCCAGGGCGCTGAAGCTTTCTTT. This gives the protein CASSPQGAEAFF.

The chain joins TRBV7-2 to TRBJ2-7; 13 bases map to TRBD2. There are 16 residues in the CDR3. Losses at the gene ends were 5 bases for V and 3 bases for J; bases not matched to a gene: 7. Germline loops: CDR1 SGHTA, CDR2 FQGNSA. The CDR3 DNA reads TGTGCCAGCAGCCCACGGACTAGCGGGAGTTACTACGAGCAGTACTTC. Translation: CASSPRTSGSYYEQYF.

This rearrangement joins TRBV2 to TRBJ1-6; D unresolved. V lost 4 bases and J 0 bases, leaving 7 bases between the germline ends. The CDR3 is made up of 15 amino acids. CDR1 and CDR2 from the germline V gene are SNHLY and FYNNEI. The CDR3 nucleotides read TGTGCCAGCAGTGTAGAGGGCTCCTATAATTCACCCCTCCACTTT. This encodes CASSVEGSYNSPLHF.

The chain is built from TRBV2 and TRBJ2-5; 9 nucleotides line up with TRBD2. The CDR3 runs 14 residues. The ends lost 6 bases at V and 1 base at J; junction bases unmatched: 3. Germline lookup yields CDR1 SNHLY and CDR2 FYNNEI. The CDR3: CASSASGTQETQYF. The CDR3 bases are TGTGCCAGCAGCGCTAGCGGGACCCAAGAGACCCAGTACTTC. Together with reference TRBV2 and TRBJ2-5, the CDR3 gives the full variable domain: EPEVTQTPSHQVTQMGQEVILRCVPISNHLYFYWYRQILGQKVEFLVSFYNNEISEKSEIFDDQFSVERPDGSNFTLKIRSTKLEDSAMYFCASSASGTQETQYFGPGTRLLVL.

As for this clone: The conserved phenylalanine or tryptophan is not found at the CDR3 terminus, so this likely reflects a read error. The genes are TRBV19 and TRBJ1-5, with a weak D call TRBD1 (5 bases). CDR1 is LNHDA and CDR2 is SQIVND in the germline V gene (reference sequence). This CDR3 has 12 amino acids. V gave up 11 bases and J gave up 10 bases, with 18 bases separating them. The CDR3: CAVGGVSLPQHL. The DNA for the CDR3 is TGTGCCGTCGGGGGGGTTTCCCTCCCCCAGCATCTT.

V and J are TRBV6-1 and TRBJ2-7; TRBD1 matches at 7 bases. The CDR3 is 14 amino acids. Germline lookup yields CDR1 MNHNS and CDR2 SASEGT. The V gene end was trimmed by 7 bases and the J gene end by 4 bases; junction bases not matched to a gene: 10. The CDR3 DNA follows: TGTGCCAGCACCCCTGACAGGGTTTTTTACGAGCAGTACTTC. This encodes CASTPDRVFYEQYF.

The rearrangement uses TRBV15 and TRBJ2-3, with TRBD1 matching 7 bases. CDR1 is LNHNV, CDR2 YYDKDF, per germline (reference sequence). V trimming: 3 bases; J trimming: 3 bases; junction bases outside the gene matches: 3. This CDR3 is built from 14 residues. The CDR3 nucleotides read TGTGCCACCAGCAGGACAGGGTGGACAGATACGCAGTATTTT. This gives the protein CATSRTGWTDTQYF.

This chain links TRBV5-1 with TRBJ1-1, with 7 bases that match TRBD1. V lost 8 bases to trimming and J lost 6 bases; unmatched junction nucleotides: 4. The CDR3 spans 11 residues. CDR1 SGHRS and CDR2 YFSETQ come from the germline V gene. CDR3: CASRTGAEAFF. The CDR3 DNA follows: TGCGCCAGTAGAACAGGGGCTGAAGCTTTCTTT.

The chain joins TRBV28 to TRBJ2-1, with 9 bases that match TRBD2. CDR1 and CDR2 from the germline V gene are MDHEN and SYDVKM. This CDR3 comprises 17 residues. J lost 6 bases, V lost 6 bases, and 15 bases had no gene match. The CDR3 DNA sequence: TGTGCCAGCAGCTTGGGCGCCTTAGCGGGAGCGGTCAATGAGCAGTTCTTC. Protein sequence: CASSLGALAGAVNEQFF.

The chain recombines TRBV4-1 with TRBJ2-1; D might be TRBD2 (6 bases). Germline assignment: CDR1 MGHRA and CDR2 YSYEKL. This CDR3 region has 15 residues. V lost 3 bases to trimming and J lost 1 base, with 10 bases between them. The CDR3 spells CASSHPSESYNEQFF. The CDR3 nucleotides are TGCGCCAGCAGCCACCCTAGCGAGTCCTACAATGAGCAGTTCTTC.

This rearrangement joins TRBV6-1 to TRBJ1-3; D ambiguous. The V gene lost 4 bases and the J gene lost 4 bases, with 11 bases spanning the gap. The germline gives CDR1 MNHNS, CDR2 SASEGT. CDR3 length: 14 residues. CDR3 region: CASSVGRSGNTIYF. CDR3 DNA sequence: TGTGCCAGCAGTGTCGGGAGGTCGGGAAACACCATATATTTT.

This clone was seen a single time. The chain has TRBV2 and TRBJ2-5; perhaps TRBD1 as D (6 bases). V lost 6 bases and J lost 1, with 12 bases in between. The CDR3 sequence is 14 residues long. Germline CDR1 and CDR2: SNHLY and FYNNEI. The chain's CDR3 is CASRPGHLQETQYF. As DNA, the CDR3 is TGTGCCAGCAGGCCGGGACATCTCCAAGAGACCCAGTACTTC.

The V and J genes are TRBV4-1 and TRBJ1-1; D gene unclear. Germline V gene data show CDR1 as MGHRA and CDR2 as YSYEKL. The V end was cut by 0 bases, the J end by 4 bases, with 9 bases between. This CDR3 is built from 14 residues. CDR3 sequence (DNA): TGCGCCAGCAGCCAAGAAGGGAGATTCACTGAAGCTTTCTTT. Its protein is CASSQEGRFTEAFF.

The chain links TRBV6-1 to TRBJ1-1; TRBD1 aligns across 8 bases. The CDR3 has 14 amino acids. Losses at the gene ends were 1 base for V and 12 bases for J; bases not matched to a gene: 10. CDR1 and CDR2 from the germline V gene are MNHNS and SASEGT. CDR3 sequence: CASSEVVRDRRTFF. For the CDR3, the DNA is TGTGCCAGCAGTGAAGTCGTCCGGGACAGGCGGACTTTCTTT.

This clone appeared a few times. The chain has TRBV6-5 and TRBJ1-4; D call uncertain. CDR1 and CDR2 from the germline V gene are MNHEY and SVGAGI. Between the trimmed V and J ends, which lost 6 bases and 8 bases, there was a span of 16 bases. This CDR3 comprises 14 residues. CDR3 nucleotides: TGTGCCAGCAGCCGCGGGGAGGGATCGGAAAAACTGTTTTTT. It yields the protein CASSRGEGSEKLFF.

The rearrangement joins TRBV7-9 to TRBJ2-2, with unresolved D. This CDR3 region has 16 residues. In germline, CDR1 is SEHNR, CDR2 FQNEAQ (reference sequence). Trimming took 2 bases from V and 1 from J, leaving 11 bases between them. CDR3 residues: CASSLPAGGNTGELFF. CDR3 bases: TGTGCCAGCAGCTTACCCGCAGGTGGGAACACCGGGGAGCTGTTTTTT.